This TCR beta chain appears in the sequencing data of a study of cytomegalovirus exposure and HLA in healthy donors. The CDR3 totals 14 residues. The V end was cut by 4 bases, the J end by 0 bases, with 4 bases between. The V gene's germline CDR1 is LNHDA and CDR2 SQIVND (reference sequence). TCRdb's table, derived via immunoSEQ multiplex PCR, lists solely in-frame clones and lacks some. The data contain about 240,000 clones, 80% to 90% of them singletons. Input material: PBMCs. The chain employs TRBV19 and TRBJ1-6; D not resolved. This clonotype was sampled from a man between 18 and 29 years old in good health and CMV-seronegative. CDR3 bases: TGTGCCAGTAGTAGTAGCTCCTATAATTCACCCCTCCACTTT. It specifies CASSSSSYNSPLHF.